This T cell receptor beta chain was identified in a study of graft-versus-host responses after intestinal transplantation. Across the study: Anti-thymocyte globulin was used for induction in all recipients, who then took tacrolimus and steroids for about three years.

Study-wide results and limits: The study associated peak circulating GvH clone levels with early post-transplant HvG declines. Present in recipient marrow, GvH clones included some that appeared first in ileum or blood. High graft-versus-host to host-versus-graft T cell clonal ratios marked allografts of patients with graft-donor macrochimerism.

Concerning this clone: Its antigen is currently unknown.

The protocol was immunoSEQ multiplex PCR, while the TCRdb copy is restricted to in-frame clones and leaves out a portion. The table includes tens of thousands of clones, around 90% detected once. The V end lost 6 bases, the J end lost 2 bases, and 13 bases lay between the germline ends. The CDR3 length is 14 residues. CDR1 and CDR2 from the germline V gene are MNHEY and SMNVEV (reference sequence). The source is a human donor who was the organ donor for an intestinal transplant. The starting material was unstimulated CD8+ T cells sorted from spleen or lymph node cells, obtained before transplant. This chain uses TRBV27 with TRBJ2-5; D might be TRBD2 (5 bases). CDR3 loop: CASSPLGDQETQYF. CDR3 DNA sequence: TGTGCCAGCAGCCCACTAGGTGATCAAGAGACCCAGTACTTC.